Below, 28 T cell receptor beta chains from the same sample are listed, as sequenced in a study of cytomegalovirus exposure and HLA in healthy donors. 13 Jbeta primers and 60 Vbeta primers were used for the PCR. Data came from immunoSEQ multiplex PCR; TCRdb stores just in-frame clones and leaves some out. In the table there are 150,000 to 200,000 clones, around four fifths of which are singletons. The sequenced sample was PBMCs. The receptors were sampled from a woman in her thirties in good health and CMV-seronegative.

The chain couples TRBV5-1 to TRBJ1-6, with 7 bases identical to TRBD1. V was clipped by 7 bases and J by 11 bases; unmatched bases: 12. Germline CDR1 and CDR2: SGHRS and YFSETQ. The CDR3 is 14 residues long. The CDR3 sequence: CASRPTGMGPPLHF. CDR3 bases: TGCGCCAGCCGACCGACAGGGATGGGCCCACCCCTCCACTTT.

This sequence joins TRBV14 and TRBJ2-1, with D possibly TRBD2 on 5 matching bases. Germline V gene lookup returns CDR1 SGHDN and CDR2 FVKESK. The V end lost 4 bases, the J end lost 6 bases, and 13 bases lay between the germline ends. There are 14 residues in the CDR3. CDR3 bases: TGTGCCAGCAGCCGAGGAGGTTTCCTCAATGAGCAGTTCTTC. Its protein is CASSRGGFLNEQFF.

The chain uses TRBV19 and TRBJ2-2; the D gene is possibly TRBD1 (5 bases). Trimming cost V 1 base and J 6 bases, with 9 bases left between them. Germline CDR1 reads LNHDA; CDR2 reads SQIVND (reference sequence). The length of the CDR3 is 14 residues. The CDR3 nucleotides are TGTGCCAGTAGTATAGTTTTGGGGCCCGGGGAGCTGTTTTTT. This gives the protein CASSIVLGPGELFF.

This rearrangement joins TRBV19 to TRBJ1-2, with D perhaps TRBD1 (6 bases). The CDR3 extends over 14 amino acids. With 5 bases removed from V and 5 bases from J, the gap between germline ends came to 15 bases. CDR1 is LNHDA, CDR2 SQIVND, per germline (reference sequence). CDR3 residues: CASSRPEGGYGYTF. DNA of the CDR3: TGTGCCAGTAGTCGCCCCGAGGGGGGGTATGGCTACACCTTC.

This chain links TRBV2 with TRBJ1-1, with 9 bases identical to TRBD1. After removal of 8 bases from V and 2 bases from J, the junction contained 6 bases not matched to a gene. The CDR3 extends over 14 amino acids. Germline-derived CDR1 and CDR2 are SNHLY and FYNNEI. CDR3 amino acids: CASGEQGANTEAFF. CDR3 DNA sequence: TGTGCCAGCGGAGAACAGGGGGCCAACACTGAAGCTTTCTTT.

The rearrangement links TRBV4-1 to TRBJ1-1, with D perhaps TRBD1 (5 bases). V lost 3 bases, J lost 11 bases, and 16 bases lay in between. Per the germline V gene, CDR1 is MGHRA and CDR2 is YSYEKL. The CDR3 has 13 amino acids. CDR3 DNA sequence: TGCGCCAGCAGCCAGTCGGGGGGTCTCGAGGCTTTCTTT. Its translation is CASSQSGGLEAFF.

Remarks on this clone: The same CDR3 can be traced to other DNA sequences in this sample. The chain employs TRBV4-1 and TRBJ2-5, with D maybe TRBD1 (5 bases). Trimming took 0 bases from V and 3 from J, leaving 5 bases between them. The germline V gene has CDR1 MGHRA and CDR2 YSYEKL. The CDR3 is 13 residues long. This CDR3 reads CASSQDREETQYF. In DNA form, the CDR3 reads TGCGCCAGCAGCCAAGACAGGGAAGAGACCCAGTACTTC.

This chain links TRBV19 with TRBJ2-7, with D tentatively TRBD1 (6 bases). The CDR3 consists of 12 residues. V was cut by 5 bases and J by 6 bases, with 11 bases left in between. Germline V CDR1 and CDR2: LNHDA, SQIVND (reference sequence). CDR3 sequence (DNA): TGTGCCAGTAGTGTACAGGGTCGCGAGCAGTACTTC. This sequence encodes CASSVQGREQYF.

The gene calls are TRBV18 and TRBJ2-7, with D possibly being TRBD2 (5 bases). There are 15 residues in the CDR3. Deletions cut 3 bases from V and 5 bases from J, with 17 bases between. In germline, CDR1 is KGHSH, CDR2 LQKENI. CDR3 region: CASSPGSQLPNEQYF. The CDR3 nucleotides read TGTGCCAGCTCACCGGGGAGCCAACTACCCAACGAGCAGTACTTC.

V gene TRBV4-1 combines with J gene TRBJ1-1, with D possibly TRBD1 on 5 matching bases. The CDR3 contains 14 residues. Germline CDR1 is MGHRA and CDR2 is YSYEKL. V was trimmed by 0 bases and J by 5 bases, leaving 10 bases between them. For the CDR3, the DNA is TGCGCCAGCAGCCAAGACAGGGAGGGTACTGAAGCTTTCTTT. As protein: CASSQDREGTEAFF.

In this sample, this clone turned up a few times. This chain joins TRBV7-6 and TRBJ1-1; TRBD1 matches at 8 bases. CDR1 and CDR2 from the germline V gene are SGHVS and FNYEAQ. The CDR3 has 15 amino acids. V lost 4 bases, J lost 4 bases, and 8 bases stayed unmatched. CDR3 coding DNA: TGTGCCAGCAGCTCCCGGACAGGGAAATTCACTGAAGCTTTCTTT. Translating gives CASSSRTGKFTEAFF.

This clone was seen a few times. V usage is TRBV6-5 and J usage is TRBJ1-6; TRBD1 agrees at 7 bases. There are 15 residues in the CDR3. With V trimmed by 2 bases and J by 9 bases, 7 bases remained unmatched. Germline V gene lookup returns CDR1 MNHEY and CDR2 SVGAGI. CDR3 DNA sequence: TGTGCCAGCAGTTACGGGGGACAGTCTGGTTCACCCCTCCACTTT. Protein product: CASSYGGQSGSPLHF.

The chain links TRBV29-1 to TRBJ2-2; 11 bases align to TRBD2. The CDR3 covers 13 residues. Germline loops: CDR1 SQVTM, CDR2 ANQGSEA. The ends lost 5 bases at V and 4 bases at J; junction bases unmatched: 0. Here the CDR3 DNA reads TGCAGCGTTACTAGCGGGGGCACCGGGGAGCTGTTTTTT. Translating it yields CSVTSGGTGELFF.

This chain links TRBV11-2 with TRBJ1-6; TRBD1 might be the D (5 bases). The ends were cut back, 3 bases at V and 9 bases at J, with 15 bases in the middle. CDR3 size: 15 residues. The germline V gene encodes CDR1 SGHAT and CDR2 FQNNGV. CDR3 region: CASSFGGYIGSPLHF. CDR3 DNA: TGTGCCAGCAGCTTCGGGGGGTATATTGGTTCACCCCTCCACTTT.

The chain is built from TRBV10-3 and TRBJ2-5, with 10 bases lining up with TRBD2. The length of the CDR3 is 15 residues. Germline lookup yields CDR1 ENHRY and CDR2 SYGVKD. V lost 4 bases, J lost 2 bases, and 4 bases stayed unmatched. The CDR3 protein is CAISGSGGSQETQYF. The CDR3 region has the DNA TGTGCCATCAGTGGTAGCGGGGGGTCTCAAGAGACCCAGTACTTC.

The V call is TRBV7-8, the J call TRBJ2-2, with 10 positions matching TRBD2. CDR3 size: 16 residues. The germline V gene encodes CDR1 SGHVS and CDR2 FQNEAQ. Trimming removed 5 bases from V and 3 bases from J; junction bases left unmatched: 6. In DNA form, the CDR3 reads TGTGCCAGCAGCATCAGCGGGGGGGCTGACACCGGGGAGCTGTTTTTT. It yields the protein CASSISGGADTGELFF.

The chain carries TRBV9 and TRBJ1-1; TRBD1 might be the D (5 bases). V lost 3 bases to trimming and J lost 4 bases, with 16 bases between them. The CDR3 loop spans 15 amino acids. CDR1 and CDR2 (germline): SGDLS, YYNGEE. CDR3 DNA sequence: TGTGCCAGCAGCGGTCGTTGGGGGGTATCCACTGAAGCTTTCTTT. It encodes CASSGRWGVSTEAFF.

This clone occurred once. This chain joins TRBV2 and TRBJ2-5; 7 positions agree with TRBD1. This CDR3 comprises 15 residues. V shed 5 bases, J shed 5 bases, and the junction held 11 bases outside the gene matches. The germline V gene encodes CDR1 SNHLY and CDR2 FYNNEI. The CDR3 nucleotides read TGTGCCAGCAGTTCCAGACAGGGCCCTAGGGAGACCCAGTACTTC. Translated, it gives CASSSRQGPRETQYF.

The J gene is TRBJ2-1, the V gene TRBV7-9, with 7 bases identical to TRBD2. The ends lost 4 bases at V and 7 bases at J; junction bases unmatched: 7. Per germline, CDR1 SEHNR and CDR2 FQNEAQ (reference sequence). The length of the CDR3 is 14 residues. The CDR3 DNA follows: TGTGCCAGCAGCTCGGGACTACAAGGGAATGAGCAGTTCTTC. This gives the protein CASSSGLQGNEQFF.

This clone was seen a few times. V and J are TRBV7-2 and TRBJ1-3, with D hard to call. CDR3 length: 13 residues. Trimming cost V 4 bases and J 1 base, with 5 bases left between them. From germline, CDR1 is SGHTA and CDR2 FQGNSA. Written as DNA, the CDR3 is TGTGCCAGCAGCTCCTCGTCTGGAAACACCATATATTTT. It is translated as CASSSSSGNTIYF. Together with reference TRBV7-2 and TRBJ1-3, the CDR3 gives the full variable domain: GAGVSQSPSNKVTEKGKDVELRCDPISGHTALYWYRQSLGQGLEFLIYFQGNSAPDKSGLPSDRFSAERTGGSVSTLTIQRTQQEDSAVYLCASSSSSGNTIYFGEGSWLTVV.

The chain's CDR3 is CASRGDRISYNEQFF. In DNA form, the CDR3 reads TGTGCCAGCAGAGGGGACAGGATCTCCTACAATGAGCAGTTCTTC. V is TRBV28 and J is TRBJ2-1, with 8 bases aligning to TRBD1. CDR3 length equals 15 residues. Trimming removed 6 bases from V and 0 bases from J; junction bases left unmatched: 4. CDR1 is MDHEN and CDR2 is SYDVKM in the germline V gene.

There are a few counts of this clone. The rearrangement uses TRBV11-1 and TRBJ2-7, with D unclear. V shed 7 bases and J shed 2 bases, with 12 bases lying between them. The V gene's germline CDR1 is SGHAT and CDR2 FQDESV (reference sequence). The CDR3 consists of 13 residues. The CDR3 sequence is CASKKEPTYEQYF. The CDR3 DNA sequence: TGTGCCAGCAAAAAGGAGCCCACCTACGAGCAGTACTTC.

This chain links TRBV30 with TRBJ2-1; 8 bases fit TRBD2. The CDR3 runs 15 residues. The germline V gene encodes CDR1 GTSNPN and CDR2 SVGIG (reference sequence). V lost 4 bases to trimming and J lost 7 bases; unmatched junction nucleotides: 12. CDR3 residues: CAWTHRGGLGNEQFF. The CDR3, as DNA: TGTGCCTGGACACACCGGGGGGGCCTGGGGAATGAGCAGTTCTTC.

The chain combines TRBV5-1 with TRBJ2-3, with a weak D call TRBD1 (5 bases). V was clipped by 0 bases and J by 3 bases, with 8 bases between them. This CDR3 has 14 residues. Germline CDR1 reads SGHRS; CDR2 reads YFSETQ. CDR3: CASSLEGITDTQYF. For the CDR3, the DNA is TGCGCCAGCAGCTTGGAGGGGATAACAGATACGCAGTATTTT.

The chain links TRBV5-4 to TRBJ2-5; 8 bases match TRBD2. Trimming took 4 bases from V and 3 from J; bases not matched to a gene: 5. The CDR3 loop spans 14 amino acids. Germline V gene data show CDR1 as SGHNT and CDR2 as YYREEE (reference sequence). Here the CDR3 DNA reads TGTGCCAGCAGCCCGGGGGGGACAAAAGAGACCCAGTACTTC. Translation gives CASSPGGTKETQYF. The full variable domain, with the rest looked up from reference TRBV5-4 and TRBJ2-5, is ETGVTQSPTHLIKTRGQQVTLRCSSQSGHNTVSWYQQALGQGPQFIFQYYREEENGRGNFPPRFSGLQFPNYSSELNVNALELDDSALYLCASSPGGTKETQYFGPGTRLLVL.

The chain joins TRBV9 to TRBJ1-3; TRBD1 matches at 9 bases. V gave up 4 bases and J gave up 4 bases; unmatched junction bases: 6. Germline values: CDR1 SGDLS, CDR2 YYNGEE. The CDR3 covers 15 residues. CDR3 sequence: CASSPRTGAGNTIYF. CDR3 nucleotides: TGTGCCAGCAGCCCTCGGACAGGGGCCGGAAACACCATATATTTT.

The chain recombines TRBV25-1 with TRBJ1-2, with 11 bases lining up with TRBD1. With V trimmed by 1 base and J by 6 bases, 10 bases remained unmatched. The CDR3 runs to 17 residues. The germline V gene encodes CDR1 MGHDK and CDR2 SYGVNS. CDR3 amino acids: CASSEFSPGQGGHGYTF. CDR3 nucleotide sequence: TGTGCCAGCAGTGAATTCTCGCCGGGACAGGGGGGCCATGGCTACACCTTC.

The genes are TRBV25-1 and TRBJ1-1; 8 bases fit TRBD1. Trimming removed 1 base from V and 0 bases from J; junction bases left unmatched: 7. From germline, CDR1 is MGHDK and CDR2 SYGVNS. The CDR3 extends over 17 amino acids. The DNA for the CDR3 is TGTGCCAGCAGTGAATTCGTAACAGGGGGGGTGAACACTGAAGCTTTCTTT. It encodes CASSEFVTGGVNTEAFF.